The clone carrying this T cell receptor (beta chain) was seen just once. Some clones are missing from TCRdb's copy, which holds only in-frame ones; the method was immunoSEQ multiplex PCR. This sample carries some 500,000 clones, 95% to 97% of them seen once, and the ten largest clones take about 0.057%. This sample is part of a study of shared clonotypes between healthy human individuals. In the study overall: Each donor's CD4 naive and CD4 memory cells filled three plates apiece, CD8 naive two, and CD8 memory one.

V was clipped by 3 bases and J by 4 bases; unmatched bases: 8. Germline V lookup: CDR1 MNHEY, CDR2 SMNVEV (reference sequence). The CDR3 extends over 17 amino acids. The sequence was obtained from a woman aged 25 to 39 in good health. Input material: naive CD4+ T cells sorted from blood. Subset of the sample: CD45RA+ positively selected. J is TRBJ2-2 and V is TRBV27; 10 nucleotides agree with TRBD2. Here the CDR3 DNA reads TGTGCCAGCAGTTTTTCGGCTAGCGGGAGTGGCACCGGGGAGCTGTTTTTT. This translates into CASSFSASGSGTGELFF.